A selection of T cell receptor beta chains follows, all from one sample in a study of blood T cell repertoires in COVID-19. Measured with immunoSEQ multiplex PCR; TCRdb has only the in-frame clones, and not every one. This table holds roughly 110,000 clones, 84% found once. Sequencing used peripheral blood. These receptors were collected from a human donor in a cohort sampled during active COVID-19. Both conserved end residues are part of each CDR3. The D gene is left open where the match is weak. The size entry is marked missing in some rows and otherwise reads once, few, many or a size class.

J | V | size | D | DNA | CDR3
TRBJ1-1 | TRBV7-9 | - | - | TGTGCCAGCAGCCCCCCCCCGGGGTGGGGCACTGAAGCTTTCTTT | CASSPPPGWGTEAFF
TRBJ2-1 | TRBV19 | - | TRBD2 | TGTGCCAGTAGTATAGTTAGCGGGAGCAATGAGCAGTTCTTC | CASSIVSGSNEQFF
TRBJ2-1 | TRBV10-3 | - | - | TGTGCCATCAGAATAGGACGTACGGAGGATGAGCAGTTCTTC | CAIRIGRTEDEQFF
TRBJ1-2 | TRBV4-3 | - | - | TGCGCCAGCAGCCAAGTACAGGGTCTCTATGGCTACACCTTC | CASSQVQGLYGYTF
TRBJ2-7 | TRBV5-1 | - | - | TGCGCCAGCAGCTTAAGCGGGTATACCTACGAGCAGTACTTC | CASSLSGYTYEQYF
TRBJ2-3 | TRBV4-3 | - | TRBD2 | TGCGCCAGCAGCCAGGGGACTAGCGGCACCTTCGATACGCAGTATTTT | CASSQGTSGTFDTQYF
TRBJ1-1 | TRBV7-9 | - | TRBD1 | TGTGCCAGCAGGTATACCGGGACAGGGCCCACTGAAGCTTTCTTT | CASRYTGTGPTEAFF
TRBJ2-3 | TRBV6-6 | - | TRBD2 | TGTGCCAGCAGCCGCCTCAGCGGGAGTCGGGCAGATACGCAGTATTTT | CASSRLSGSRADTQYF
TRBJ2-7 | TRBV10-3 | - | TRBD2 | TGTGCCATCATGGCGGGACTAGCGGACCACTACGAGCAGTACTTC | CAIMAGLADHYEQYF
TRBJ2-5 | TRBV7-2 | - | TRBD2 | TGTGCCAGCAGCTTAGGGAGAGGGCTAGCGGGAAAGGGGGAGACCCAGTACTTC | CASSLGRGLAGKGETQYF
TRBJ1-2 | TRBV5-4 | - | TRBD1 | TGTGCCAGCAGCTCCAAAGACAGGGTCTGGTATGGCTACACCTTC | CASSSKDRVWYGYTF
TRBJ1-5 | TRBV18 | - | TRBD1 | TGTGCCAGCTCATCGGACAGGGGCCAGCCCCAGCATTTT | CASSSDRGQPQHF
TRBJ2-1 | TRBV19 | - | TRBD2 | TGTGCCAGTAGCCCCCCTGCGGGAGGTCTGTACAATGAGCAGTTCTTC | CASSPPAGGLYNEQFF
TRBJ1-1 | TRBV14 | once | TRBD1 | TGTGCCAGCAGCCAGAACAGGGGATTCACTGAAGCTTTCTTT | CASSQNRGFTEAFF
TRBJ2-1 | TRBV10-3 | - | TRBD2 | TGTGCCATCAGTGGCGGGAGTGGAGTGTCATATGAGCAGTTCTTC | CAISGGSGVSYEQFF
TRBJ2-4 | TRBV27 | - | - | TGTGCCAGCGGCACTACGAGGGATTTAGCCAAAAACATTCAGTACTTC | CASGTTRDLAKNIQYF